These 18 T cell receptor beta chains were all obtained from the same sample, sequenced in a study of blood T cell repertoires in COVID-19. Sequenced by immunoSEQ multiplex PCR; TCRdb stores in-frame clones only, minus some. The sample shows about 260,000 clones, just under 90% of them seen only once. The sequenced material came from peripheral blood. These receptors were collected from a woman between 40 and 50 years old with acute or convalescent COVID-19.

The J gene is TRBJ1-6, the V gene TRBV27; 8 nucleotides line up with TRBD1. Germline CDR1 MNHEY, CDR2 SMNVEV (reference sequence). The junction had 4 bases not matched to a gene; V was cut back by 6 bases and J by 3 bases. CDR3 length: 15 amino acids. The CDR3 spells CASRDRAGYNSPLHF. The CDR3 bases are TGTGCCAGCAGGGACAGGGCGGGCTATAATTCACCCCTCCACTTT.

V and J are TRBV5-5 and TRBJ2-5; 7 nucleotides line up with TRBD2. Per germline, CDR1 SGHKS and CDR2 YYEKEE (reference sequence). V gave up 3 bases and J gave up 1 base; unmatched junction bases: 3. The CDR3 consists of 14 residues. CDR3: CASSSLATQETQYF. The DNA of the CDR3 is TGTGCCAGCAGCTCACTAGCGACCCAAGAGACCCAGTACTTC.

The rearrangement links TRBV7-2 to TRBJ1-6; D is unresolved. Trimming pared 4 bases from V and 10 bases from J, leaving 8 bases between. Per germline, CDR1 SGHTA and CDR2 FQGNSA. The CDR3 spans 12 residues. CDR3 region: CASSSGRSPLHF. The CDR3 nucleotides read TGTGCCAGCAGCTCGGGGAGGTCACCCCTCCACTTT.

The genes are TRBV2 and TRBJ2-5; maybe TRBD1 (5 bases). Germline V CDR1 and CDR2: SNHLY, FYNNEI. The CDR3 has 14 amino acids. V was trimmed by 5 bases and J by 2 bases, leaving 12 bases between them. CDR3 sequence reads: CASSFGHQQETQYF. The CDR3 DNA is TGTGCCAGCAGTTTCGGACACCAGCAAGAGACCCAGTACTTC.

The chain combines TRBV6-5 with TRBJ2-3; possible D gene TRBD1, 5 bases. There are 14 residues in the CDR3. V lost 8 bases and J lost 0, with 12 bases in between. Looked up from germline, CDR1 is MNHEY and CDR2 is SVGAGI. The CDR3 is CASAQTASTDTQYF. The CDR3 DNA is TGTGCCAGCGCCCAGACAGCGAGCACAGATACGCAGTATTTT.

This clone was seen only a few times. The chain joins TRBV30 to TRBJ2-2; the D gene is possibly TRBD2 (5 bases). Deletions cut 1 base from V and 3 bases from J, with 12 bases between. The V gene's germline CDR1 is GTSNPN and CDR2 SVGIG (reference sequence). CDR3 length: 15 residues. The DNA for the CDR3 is TGTGCCTGGAGTGATTCGGGGTTTGACACCGGGGAGCTGTTTTTT. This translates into CAWSDSGFDTGELFF.

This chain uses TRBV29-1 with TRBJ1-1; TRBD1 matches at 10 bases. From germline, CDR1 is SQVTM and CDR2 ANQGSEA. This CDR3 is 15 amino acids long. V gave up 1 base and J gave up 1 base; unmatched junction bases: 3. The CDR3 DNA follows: TGCAGCGTTGAAGGACAGGGGGCGAGGAACACTGAAGCTTTCTTT. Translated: CSVEGQGARNTEAFF.

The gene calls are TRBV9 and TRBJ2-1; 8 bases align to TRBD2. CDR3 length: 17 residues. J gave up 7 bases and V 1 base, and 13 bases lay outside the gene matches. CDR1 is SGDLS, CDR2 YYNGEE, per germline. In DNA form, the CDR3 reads TGTGCCAGCAGCGTAACCACAGCAGCGGGGGCGAGGAATGAGCAGTTCTTC. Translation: CASSVTTAAGARNEQFF.

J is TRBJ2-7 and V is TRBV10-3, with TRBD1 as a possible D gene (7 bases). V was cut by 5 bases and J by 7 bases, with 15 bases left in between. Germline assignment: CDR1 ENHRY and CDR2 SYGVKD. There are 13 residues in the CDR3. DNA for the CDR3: TGTGCCATCAGTCCAGGAGGGGGCGCGGAGCAGTACGTC. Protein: CAISPGGGAEQYV.

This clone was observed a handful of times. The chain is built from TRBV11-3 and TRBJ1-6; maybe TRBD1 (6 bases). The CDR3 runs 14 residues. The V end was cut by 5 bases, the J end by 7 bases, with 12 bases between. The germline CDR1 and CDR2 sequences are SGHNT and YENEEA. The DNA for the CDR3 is TGTGCCAGCAGCCAGGGGACGGTCAATTCACCCCTCCACTTT. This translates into CASSQGTVNSPLHF.

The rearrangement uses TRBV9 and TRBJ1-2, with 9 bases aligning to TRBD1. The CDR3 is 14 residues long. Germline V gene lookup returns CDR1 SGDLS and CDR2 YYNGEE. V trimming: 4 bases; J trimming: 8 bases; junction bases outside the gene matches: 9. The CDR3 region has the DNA TGTGCCAGCAGCCCCCGGGACAGGGACTCCGGCTACACCTTC. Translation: CASSPRDRDSGYTF.

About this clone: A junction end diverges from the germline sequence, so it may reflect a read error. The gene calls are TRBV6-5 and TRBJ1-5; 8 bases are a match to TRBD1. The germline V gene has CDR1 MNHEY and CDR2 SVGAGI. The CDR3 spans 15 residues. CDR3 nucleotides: TGTGCCAGCAGGGCCACCGGGACAGGCAATCGGCCCCAGCATTTT. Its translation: CASRATGTGNRPQHF.

The CDR3, as DNA: TGTGCCAGCCGCCAGCGGGGGGGTTCAGATACGCAGTATTTT. It codes for CASRQRGGSDTQYF. V and J are TRBV2 and TRBJ2-3; 10 nucleotides align to TRBD2. V gave up 8 bases and J gave up 4 bases; unmatched junction bases: 6. The CDR3 sequence is 14 residues long. Per the germline V gene, CDR1 is SNHLY and CDR2 is FYNNEI.

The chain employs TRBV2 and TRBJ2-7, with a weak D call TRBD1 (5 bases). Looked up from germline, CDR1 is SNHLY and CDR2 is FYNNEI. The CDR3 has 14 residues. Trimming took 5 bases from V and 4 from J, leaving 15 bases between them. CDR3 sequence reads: CASSLSTQGYEQYV. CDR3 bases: TGTGCCAGCAGTCTATCAACGCAGGGTTACGAGCAGTACGTC.

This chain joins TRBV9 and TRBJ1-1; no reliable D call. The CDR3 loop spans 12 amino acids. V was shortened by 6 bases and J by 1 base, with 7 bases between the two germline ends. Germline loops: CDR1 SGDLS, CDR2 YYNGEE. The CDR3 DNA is TGTGCCAGCAAGGCAGGGAACACTGAAGCTTTCTTT. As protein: CASKAGNTEAFF.

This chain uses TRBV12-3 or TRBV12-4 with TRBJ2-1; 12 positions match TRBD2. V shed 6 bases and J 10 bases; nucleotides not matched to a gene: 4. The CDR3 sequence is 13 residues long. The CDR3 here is CASRLAGGGEQFF. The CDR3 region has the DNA TGTGCCAGCAGACTAGCGGGGGGCGGAGAGCAGTTCTTC.

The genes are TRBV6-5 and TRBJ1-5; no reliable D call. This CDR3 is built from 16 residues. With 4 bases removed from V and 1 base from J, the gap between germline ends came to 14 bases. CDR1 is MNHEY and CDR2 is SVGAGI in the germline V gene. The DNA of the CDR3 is TGTGCCAGCAGTTCCTACTTCGGTCCGAGCAATCAGCCCCAGCATTTT. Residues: CASSSYFGPSNQPQHF.

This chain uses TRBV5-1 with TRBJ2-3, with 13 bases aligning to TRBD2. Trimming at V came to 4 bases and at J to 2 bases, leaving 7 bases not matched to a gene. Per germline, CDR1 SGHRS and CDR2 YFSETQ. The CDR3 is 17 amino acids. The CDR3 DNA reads TGCGCCAGCAGCCCTGAACTAGCGGGGGGGAACACAGATACGCAGTATTTT. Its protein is CASSPELAGGNTDTQYF.